The T cell receptor (beta chain) described here comes from a study of OX40 agonist ivuxolimab in advanced cancers. The protocol was immunoSEQ multiplex PCR, while the TCRdb copy is restricted to in-frame clones and leaves out a portion. The data show 75,000 to 100,000 clones, approximately 88% seen once. CDR3 length equals 15 residues. Trimming took 4 bases from V and 3 from J; bases not matched to a gene: 8. Germline assignment: CDR1 SGDLS and CDR2 YYNGEE. Only one count was recorded for this clone. What it recognizes is unknown. Whole-study findings and limits: Some patients without response likewise showed low normalized clonal expansion.

This material consisted of CD4+ or CD8+ T cells sorted from blood, taken in a trial of the OX40 agonist ivuxolimab. V gene TRBV9 combines with J gene TRBJ1-2, with 8 bases that match TRBD1. The origin of this receptor is an adult with an advanced solid tumor such as melanoma, head and neck, liver or kidney cancer. CDR3 nucleotides: TGTGCCAGCAGCCCCCGGACAGGGTGGGACTATGGCTACACCTTC. Translated, it gives CASSPRTGWDYGYTF.